These 18 T cell receptor beta chains came from one sample sequenced in a study of response to subunit inactivated influenza vaccine (dated by TCRdb to between 2018 and 2020). Receptors were amplified or captured by RT-PCR. Sequencing was performed on an Illumina HiSeq 2500. TCRdb trimmed the raw reads at Q25, called clones with MiXCR and kept productive beta chains. For every CDR3 protein sequence, its rows merge into one entry that carries the most common genes and DNA. The sample data list some 640,000 distinct CDR3 sequences, and roughly 13% of these were observed just once. 5.5% to 8% of the sample lies in the top ten. Specimen: PBMCs from blood, collected 14 to 15 days before vaccination. The receptors stem from a man in his fifties or sixties who received an inactivated influenza vaccine. Donor details come from another sample of the same person, matched by shared clones.

This sequence joins TRBV4-3 and TRBJ1-2, with no clear D. This CDR3 has 12 amino acids. V lost 0 bases and J lost 9, with 8 bases in between. Germline CDR1 LGHNA, CDR2 YSLEER. CDR3 residues: CASSQDLLSYTF. The CDR3 region has the DNA TGCGCCAGCAGCCAAGATCTACTCAGCTACACCTTC.

V gene TRBV4-3 combines with J gene TRBJ2-3; 12 nucleotides line up with TRBD2. The CDR3 sequence is 16 residues long. CDR1 and CDR2 (germline): LGHNA, YSLEER. Losses at the gene ends were 0 bases for V and 4 bases for J; bases not matched to a gene: 2. Written as DNA, the CDR3 is TGCGCCAGCAGCCAAGAACTAGCGGGGGGCCCAGATACGCAGTATTTT. As protein: CASSQELAGGPDTQYF.

This clonotype occurred many times. The chain recombines TRBV5-1 with TRBJ2-7; D gene uncertain. CDR1 SGHRS and CDR2 YFSETQ come from the germline V gene. The CDR3 is 13 amino acids. Deletions cut 0 bases from V and 5 bases from J, with 9 bases between. CDR3 residues: CASSLVNVDEQYF. CDR3 DNA sequence: TGCGCCAGCAGCTTGGTTAATGTGGACGAGCAGTACTTC.

This clonotype was detected only a few times. The chain recombines TRBV5-1 with TRBJ2-5; 13 bases match TRBD2. V shed 5 bases and J 4 bases; nucleotides not matched to a gene: 2. CDR3 length: 14 residues. Per germline, CDR1 SGHRS and CDR2 YFSETQ. CDR3 loop: CASSGLAGAETQYF. In nucleotides, the CDR3 is TGCGCCAGCAGTGGACTAGCGGGAGCAGAGACCCAGTACTTC.

The chain links TRBV3-1 to TRBJ1-5; D remains ambiguous. The V end was cut by 1 base, the J end by 5 bases, with 15 bases between. Germline V gene sequence: CDR1 LGHDT, CDR2 YNNKEL (reference sequence). This CDR3 spans 16 amino acids. The CDR3 loop reads CASSQGGLGSYQPQHF. The CDR3 DNA is TGTGCCAGCAGCCAAGGTGGTCTTGGCAGCTATCAGCCCCAGCATTTT.

J is TRBJ2-7 and V is TRBV4-1, with D perhaps matching TRBD2 (5 bases). The CDR3 contains 15 residues. Germline assignment: CDR1 MGHRA and CDR2 YSYEKL. Deletions cut 1 base from V and 0 bases from J, with 10 bases between. CDR3 sequence: CASSQALGSSYEQYF. The CDR3 DNA is TGCGCCAGCAGCCAAGCCCTTGGGAGCTCCTACGAGCAGTACTTC.

There are many counts of this clonotype. The V gene is TRBV20-1, the J gene TRBJ2-5, with 8 positions matching TRBD2. Trimming removed 6 bases from V and 5 bases from J; junction bases left unmatched: 17. This CDR3 is 16 amino acids long. Germline assignment: CDR1 DFQATT and CDR2 SNEGSKA (reference sequence). CDR3 in amino acids: CSANDPGRGGEETQYF. The CDR3 DNA follows: TGCAGTGCCAACGACCCCGGGAGGGGGGGAGAGGAGACCCAGTACTTC.

Ten or more counts support this clonotype. The chain employs TRBV25-1 and TRBJ2-1; TRBD1 is a possible D gene (5 bases). The germline V gene encodes CDR1 MGHDK and CDR2 SYGVNS. The CDR3 is 13 amino acids. V lost 6 bases, J lost 8 bases, and 14 bases lay in between. CDR3 loop: CASRMQGSHEQFF. As DNA, the CDR3 is TGTGCCAGCAGAATGCAGGGTTCCCATGAGCAGTTCTTC. Full variable domain (rest looked up from reference TRBV25-1 and TRBJ2-1): EADIYQTPRYLVIGTGKKITLECSQTMGHDKMYWYQQDPGMELHLIHYSYGVNSTEKGDLSSESTVSRIRTEHFPLTLESARPSHTSQYLCASRMQGSHEQFFGPGTRLTVL.

This clonotype was seen at least ten times. The rearrangement links TRBV29-1 to TRBJ2-2, with a weak D call TRBD2 (6 bases). Between the trimmed V and J ends, which lost 7 bases and 4 bases, there was a span of 10 bases. Germline values: CDR1 SQVTM, CDR2 ANQGSEA. The CDR3 length is 12 residues. The DNA for the CDR3 is TGCAGCGGGGGGGAGATCACCGGGGAGCTGTTTTTT. Protein sequence: CSGGEITGELFF.

V gene TRBV20-1 combines with J gene TRBJ2-7, with D uncertain. The CDR3 runs to 11 residues. V was cut by 5 bases and J by 6 bases, with 11 bases left in between. Germline V gene sequence: CDR1 DFQATT, CDR2 SNEGSKA (reference sequence). CDR3 amino acids: CSALSPFEQYF. In nucleotides, the CDR3 is TGCAGTGCTTTATCGCCGTTCGAGCAGTACTTC.

This clonotype was detected only a few times. The gene calls are TRBV9 and TRBJ1-1; TRBD1 might be the D (6 bases). The CDR3 has 15 amino acids. Looked up from germline, CDR1 is SGDLS and CDR2 is YYNGEE. Trimming removed 0 bases from V and 7 bases from J, with 16 bases in between. The CDR3 here is CASSVDDRRIDEAFF. DNA of the CDR3: TGTGCCAGCAGCGTAGACGACAGGCGGATCGATGAAGCTTTCTTT.

This clonotype was seen a handful of times. The V gene is TRBV5-1, the J gene TRBJ2-3; possible D gene TRBD2, 5 bases. The CDR3 totals 14 residues. Germline V gene sequence: CDR1 SGHRS, CDR2 YFSETQ. The V end was cut by 2 bases, the J end by 0 bases, with 7 bases between. For the CDR3, the DNA is TGCGCCAGCAGCTTTGAGCGGAGCACAGATACGCAGTATTTT. Its protein product is CASSFERSTDTQYF.

This clonotype was observed at least ten times. This chain joins TRBV7-9 and TRBJ2-1; D might be TRBD1 or TRBD2, each matching 6 bases. Germline V gene lookup returns CDR1 SEHNR and CDR2 FQNEAQ (reference sequence). The CDR3 is made up of 14 amino acids. V dropped 5 bases and J dropped 7 bases, with 15 bases sitting between them. CDR3 loop: CASSPGGTMNEQFF. In DNA, the CDR3 is TGTGCCAGCAGCCCCGGAGGGACAATGAATGAGCAGTTCTTC.

J is TRBJ2-1 and V is TRBV12-3 or TRBV12-4; 11 bases map to TRBD2. V trimming: 4 bases; J trimming: 7 bases; junction bases outside the gene matches: 12. The CDR3 totals 17 residues. CDR3 amino acids: CASSSVLLAGGNNEQFF. The CDR3 bases are TGTGCCAGCAGTTCCGTCCTTCTAGCGGGGGGAAATAATGAGCAGTTCTTC.

This clonotype turned up a few times. The chain joins TRBV4-3 to TRBJ2-2, with D unclear. V lost 1 base and J lost 6, with 9 bases in between. This CDR3 contains 14 residues. Germline CDR1 LGHNA, CDR2 YSLEER. The CDR3 here is CASSQGLVAGELFF. The CDR3 nucleotides read TGCGCCAGCAGCCAAGGCTTAGTGGCCGGGGAGCTGTTTTTT.

V usage is TRBV11-1 and J usage is TRBJ2-1, with D maybe TRBD2 (5 bases). The CDR3 extends over 14 amino acids. Germline assignment: CDR1 SGHAT and CDR2 FQDESV (reference sequence). V was trimmed by 2 bases and J by 10 bases, leaving 15 bases between them. CDR3 loop: CASSLYRAGREQFF. In DNA, the CDR3 is TGTGCCAGCAGCTTATATAGGGCGGGTCGAGAGCAGTTCTTC.

This clonotype has more than one count but fewer than ten. The chain links TRBV7-9 to TRBJ1-2; a weak D match, TRBD1 (6 bases). V was trimmed by 3 bases and J by 4 bases, leaving 12 bases between them. This CDR3 is 14 amino acids long. Germline CDR1 is SEHNR and CDR2 is FQNEAQ (reference sequence). The CDR3 loop reads CASSFRGRGYGYTF. CDR3 in DNA: TGTGCCAGCAGCTTTCGGGGCAGGGGCTATGGCTACACCTTC.

This chain uses TRBV12-3 or TRBV12-4 with TRBJ2-1; the D gene is possibly TRBD1 (6 bases). V was cut by 5 bases and J by 8 bases, with 16 bases left in between. The CDR3 covers 14 residues. CDR3 coding DNA: TGTGCCAGCAGTGGGTACAGGGAGATGTATGAGCAGTTCTTC. It codes for CASSGYREMYEQFF.